These 20 T cell receptor beta chains were sequenced from one sample in a study of radiation and T cells in renal cell carcinoma. Indicated time point: blood 4 weeks post-SBRT, at nephrectomy. The treatment was: 15 Gy SBRT to primary tumor, nephrectomy 4 weeks later. Profiled with immunoSEQ multiplex PCR; TCRdb holds only in-frame clones, not every one. The table has roughly 86,000 clones, around four fifths seen once; the top ten hold around 9.4%. The source was blood, collected from a patient whose treatment included radiotherapy and nephrectomy. Source of these receptors: a man aged 45-60 years with renal cell carcinoma.

The CDR3: CASSFSGQPQHF. The CDR3 DNA reads as TGTGCCAGCAGCTTTTCGGGTCAGCCCCAGCATTTT. The chain employs TRBV7-2 and TRBJ1-5; D uncertain. This CDR3 is 12 amino acids long. Germline CDR1 and CDR2: SGHTA and FQGNSA. Between the trimmed V and J ends, which lost 3 bases and 6 bases, there was a span of 6 bases.

This sequence joins TRBV2 and TRBJ1-1; possibly TRBD1 for D (6 bases). The CDR3 is 15 residues long. Per germline, CDR1 SNHLY and CDR2 FYNNEI. The V and J ends lost 6 bases and 3 bases respectively, with 17 bases between them. CDR3 in amino acids: CASREQGPYHTEAFF. CDR3 nucleotides: TGTGCCAGCAGGGAACAGGGACCGTATCACACTGAAGCTTTCTTT.

This chain joins TRBV5-1 and TRBJ2-1, with D maybe TRBD1 (5 bases). This CDR3 is 14 amino acids long. V was cut by 1 base and J by 5 bases, with 10 bases left in between. Germline V gene data show CDR1 as SGHRS and CDR2 as YFSETQ. CDR3 bases: TGCGCCAGCAGCTTGTTGACAGAAAACAATGAGCAGTTCTTC. This sequence encodes CASSLLTENNEQFF.

The rearrangement uses TRBV10-3 and TRBJ2-7; D is perhaps TRBD1 or TRBD2 (5 bases each). CDR1 is ENHRY and CDR2 is SYGVKD in the germline V gene. The CDR3 covers 12 residues. V shed 7 bases and J shed 3 bases, with 10 bases lying between them. This CDR3 is CAIMGTDYEQYF. The CDR3, as DNA: TGTGCCATCATGGGGACGGACTACGAGCAGTACTTC.

The gene calls are TRBV5-4 and TRBJ2-1, with D possibly TRBD1 on 6 matching bases. Per germline, CDR1 SGHNT and CDR2 YYREEE (reference sequence). V lost 6 bases, J lost 4 bases, and 17 bases lay in between. There are 15 residues in the CDR3. CDR3 sequence: CASTKTGKVYNEQFF. The CDR3 coding sequence is TGTGCCAGCACCAAGACAGGAAAGGTTTACAATGAGCAGTTCTTC.

The V and J genes are TRBV19 and TRBJ1-2, with a possible D match to TRBD1 (5 bases). V shed 4 bases and J shed 1 base, with 13 bases lying between them. CDR1 is LNHDA and CDR2 is SQIVND in the germline V gene (reference sequence). The CDR3 has 15 residues. CDR3 DNA: TGTGCCAGTAGTACCGACAGCTCCTATAACTATGGCTACACCTTC. The encoded protein is CASSTDSSYNYGYTF.

Here the CDR3 DNA reads TGCGCCAGCAGCCTAGGACAGGGTGGGGAGACCCAGTACTTC. It encodes CASSLGQGGETQYF. The V gene is TRBV5-1, the J gene TRBJ2-5; TRBD1 matches 8 bases. The CDR3 loop spans 14 amino acids. Germline CDR1 and CDR2: SGHRS and YFSETQ. J was trimmed by 5 bases and V by 4 bases; bases with no gene match: 7.

V gene TRBV7-2 combines with J gene TRBJ2-7; a possible D gene is TRBD1 (5 bases). V was trimmed by 4 bases and J by 3 bases, leaving 16 bases between them. Germline values: CDR1 SGHTA, CDR2 FQGNSA. The CDR3 is made up of 15 amino acids. The CDR3 sequence: CASSSGTGILYEQYF. The DNA for the CDR3 is TGTGCCAGCAGCTCAGGCACAGGTATCCTCTACGAGCAGTACTTC.

The chain couples TRBV19 to TRBJ1-1; weak D call: TRBD1 (6 bases). CDR1 and CDR2 from the germline V gene are LNHDA and SQIVND (reference sequence). The CDR3 consists of 13 residues. Trimming took off 2 bases at V and 9 bases at J, with 13 bases between the two ends. CDR3 protein: CASSIPEDSKAFF. The CDR3 bases are TGTGCCAGTAGTATACCCGAGGACAGTAAAGCTTTCTTT.

The J gene is TRBJ2-3, the V gene TRBV19, with D possibly being TRBD1 (5 bases). The CDR3 extends over 12 amino acids. Germline V gives CDR1 LNHDA, CDR2 SQIVND (reference sequence). The ends were cut back, 8 bases at V and 1 base at J, with 7 bases in the middle. CDR3 protein: CASQQGTDTQYF. Here the CDR3 DNA reads TGTGCCAGTCAACAGGGCACAGATACGCAGTATTTT.

This clone appeared a few times. The V gene is TRBV10-3, the J gene TRBJ1-1; the D gene is possibly TRBD1 (6 bases). V dropped 6 bases and J dropped 6 bases, with 17 bases sitting between them. There are 14 residues in the CDR3. Germline V gene sequence: CDR1 ENHRY, CDR2 SYGVKD. CDR3 nucleotides: TGTGCCATCAGAGAAAGTACAGGGTCCGCTGAAGCTTTCTTT. Translating gives CAIRESTGSAEAFF.

The V call is TRBV2, the J call TRBJ2-5; maybe TRBD1 (6 bases). The CDR3 is 14 residues long. The V and J ends lost 7 bases and 0 bases respectively, with 12 bases between them. CDR1 and CDR2 from the germline V gene are SNHLY and FYNNEI. The CDR3 protein is CASTIDRHQETQYF. The CDR3 bases are TGTGCCAGCACCATAGACAGGCACCAAGAGACCCAGTACTTC.

The chain links TRBV7-9 to TRBJ1-1, with 9 bases fitting TRBD1. J was trimmed by 6 bases and V by 0 bases; bases with no gene match: 2. Per germline, CDR1 SEHNR and CDR2 FQNEAQ (reference sequence). The CDR3 sequence is 14 residues long. The chain's CDR3 is CASSLAGQGAEAFF. CDR3 nucleotide sequence: TGTGCCAGCAGCTTAGCGGGACAGGGTGCTGAAGCTTTCTTT.

The rearrangement uses TRBV6-5 and TRBJ1-5, with 7 bases matching TRBD1. V shed 3 bases, J shed 8 bases, and the junction held 7 bases outside the gene matches. CDR1 and CDR2 from the germline V gene are MNHEY and SVGAGI. The CDR3 runs 14 residues. The CDR3 spells CASSYTGALEPQHF. CDR3 DNA: TGTGCCAGCAGTTATACAGGGGCTCTAGAGCCCCAGCATTTT.

CDR3 nucleotides: TGTGCCAGCAGCTTGTCGACTAGCAGCACAGATACGCAGTATTTT. Translating it yields CASSLSTSSTDTQYF. V gene TRBV7-3 combines with J gene TRBJ2-3; TRBD2 agrees at 7 bases. Germline values: CDR1 SGHTA, CDR2 FQGTGA. The CDR3 has 15 residues. J was trimmed by 0 bases and V by 3 bases; bases with no gene match: 3. Full variable domain (rest looked up from reference TRBV7-3 and TRBJ2-3): GAGVSQTPSNKVTEKGKYVELRCDPISGHTALYWYRQSLGQGPEFLIYFQGTGAADDSGLPNDRFFAVRPEGSVSTLKIQRTERGDSAVYLCASSLSTSSTDTQYFGPGTRLTVL.

This chain uses TRBV5-1 with TRBJ1-1; the D is unclear. CDR1 SGHRS and CDR2 YFSETQ come from the germline V gene. V was shortened by 0 bases and J by 3 bases, with 12 bases between the two germline ends. This CDR3 has 15 residues. For the CDR3, the DNA is TGCGCCAGCAGCTTGGGTTGGGGTGAGGACACTGAAGCTTTCTTT. Amino acid sequence: CASSLGWGEDTEAFF.

The rearrangement joins TRBV6-5 to TRBJ2-2; tentatively, D is TRBD1 (5 bases). Germline loops: CDR1 MNHEY, CDR2 SVGAGI. The CDR3 totals 15 residues. V dropped 6 bases and J dropped 7 bases, with 18 bases sitting between them. CDR3 DNA sequence: TGTGCCAGCAGGACCAGGCAGGGTCGCGGCGGGGAGCTGTTTTTT. Protein: CASRTRQGRGGELFF.

The sample holds a few counts of this clone. The chain has TRBV19 and TRBJ1-5; unclear D gene. CDR3 length equals 12 residues. Germline V gene data show CDR1 as LNHDA and CDR2 as SQIVND (reference sequence). V was shortened by 7 bases and J by 7 bases, with 11 bases between the two germline ends. CDR3: CASTPRGQPQHF. CDR3 sequence (DNA): TGTGCCAGTACCCCCCGCGGGCAGCCCCAGCATTTT.

The chain combines TRBV28 with TRBJ2-3, with 7 bases that match TRBD1. The V gene's germline CDR1 is MDHEN and CDR2 SYDVKM. V trimming: 7 bases; J trimming: 3 bases; junction bases outside the gene matches: 10. The CDR3 sequence is 15 residues long. The CDR3 DNA sequence: TGTGCCAGCACCTTCGGGGACAGACAAACAGATACGCAGTATTTT. Amino acid sequence: CASTFGDRQTDTQYF.

This chain uses TRBV28 with TRBJ2-5; TRBD2 matches 12 bases. There are 16 residues in the CDR3. CDR1 is MDHEN, CDR2 SYDVKM, per germline. Trimming removed 5 bases from V and 3 bases from J; junction bases left unmatched: 7. Here the CDR3 reads CASSPMRLAGEETQYF. CDR3 DNA sequence: TGTGCCAGCAGTCCAATGAGACTAGCGGGGGAAGAGACCCAGTACTTC.